The rows below give T cell receptor beta chains drawn from one sample of a study of shared clonotypes between healthy human individuals. Sequenced by immunoSEQ multiplex PCR; TCRdb stores in-frame clones only, minus some. This table holds approximately 1.5 million clones, 98% to 99% found once. The sample comprised naive CD4+ T cells sorted from blood. The receptors come from a man aged 30-40 years in good health. CDR3s include the opening cysteine and the closing phenylalanine or tryptophan. D genes are given only for firm matches. The size field is filled for only some rows; it gives once, few, many or a size class.

TRBJ2-1,TRBV7-9,TRBD2,NA,TGTGCCAGCAGACGAAGCGGGAGAACCAGCAATGAGCAGTTCTTC,CASRRSGRTSNEQFF
TRBJ2-7,TRBV6-1,TRBD1,NA,TGTGCCACCCAGACAGGGGGCCACTCCTACGAGCAGTACTTC,CATQTGGHSYEQYF
TRBJ2-1,TRBV19,NA,NA,TGTGCCAGTAGTATAACCTTTACCTCCTACAATGAGCAGTTCTTC,CASSITFTSYNEQFF
TRBJ2-2,TRBV29-1,TRBD1,NA,TGCAGCGTTGGACAGGGATATACGGGCGGGGAGCTGTTTTTT,CSVGQGYTGGELFF
TRBJ2-3,TRBV7-9,NA,NA,TGTGCCAGCAGCTTACAAGGAGCCAAGACAGATACGCAGTATTTT,CASSLQGAKTDTQYF
TRBJ2-1,TRBV4-1,TRBD1,NA,TGCGCCAGCCTCGGCGGGACAGGGGGTAATGAGCAGTTCTTC,CASLGGTGGNEQFF
TRBJ1-4,TRBV7-8,NA,NA,TGTGCCAGCAGCTCACCGTCGGCAACTAATGAAAAACTGTTTTTT,CASSSPSATNEKLFF
TRBJ2-3,TRBV5-1,NA,NA,TGCGCCAGCAGCACGTATAGCACAGATACGCAGTATTTT,CASSTYSTDTQYF
TRBJ2-7,TRBV27,TRBD1,NA,TGTGCCAGCAGTTTAAGTCAGGGGGCCGGTGAGCAGTACTTC,CASSLSQGAGEQYF
TRBJ1-2,TRBV9,TRBD1,NA,TGTGCCAGCAGCGTAGGACAGGGACATAACTATGGCTACACCTTC,CASSVGQGHNYGYTF
TRBJ2-5,TRBV28,NA,once,TGTGCCAGCAGTACCTATGGGAGTCAAGAGACCCAGTACTTC,CASSTYGSQETQYF
TRBJ2-7,TRBV5-1,TRBD1,NA,TGCGCCAGCAGCTTGCGTGGGACAGGGGACGAGCAGTACTTC,CASSLRGTGDEQYF
TRBJ1-4,TRBV5-1,TRBD1,once,TGCGCCAGCAGCACCATGACAGGGTTTGCCGAAAAACTGTTTTTT,CASSTMTGFAEKLFF
TRBJ1-2,TRBV5-1,NA,NA,TGCGCCAGCAGGGAGCAGGAGAACTATGGCTACACCTTC,CASREQENYGYTF
TRBJ2-3,TRBV7-3,TRBD2,NA,TGTGCCAGCAGCGAGGGACTAGCGAGCCCCACAGATACGCAGTATTTT,CASSEGLASPTDTQYF
TRBJ2-2,TRBV29-1,TRBD2,NA,TGCAGCGTTGGGGGCGGGAGAGGGACCGGGGAGCTGTTTTTT,CSVGGGRGTGELFF
TRBJ2-3,TRBV5-1,NA,NA,TGCGCCAGCAGCTTGGGGGCAGGGGATCGGCGCACAGATACGCAGTATTTT,CASSLGAGDRRTDTQYF
TRBJ2-1,TRBV5-1,TRBD1,NA,TGCGCCAGCAGCTTGGCCCGGGACAGGGGGTACAATGAGCAGTTCTTC,CASSLARDRGYNEQFF
TRBJ2-3,TRBV5-4,TRBD2,NA,TGTGCCAGCAGCTTGTCCCCTCATACTAGCGGGAGAACAGATACGCAGTATTTT,CASSLSPHTSGRTDTQYF
TRBJ2-3,TRBV30,NA,once,TGTGCCTGGAGTCAGCAAACAGGGTCGCACACGGATACGCAGTATTTT,CAWSQQTGSHTDTQYF
TRBJ1-2,TRBV6-1,NA,NA,TGTGCCACCACAACAGGGATAACAAGCTATGGCTACACCTTC,CATTTGITSYGYTF
TRBJ2-3,TRBV9,TRBD2,NA,TGTGCCAGCAGCGTAGATCCCCATAGCGGGATCGCAGATACGCAGTATTTT,CASSVDPHSGIADTQYF